The rows below give T cell receptor beta chains drawn from one sample of a study of Graves' ophthalmopathy and Graves' hyperthyroidism. Via MiXCR, TCRdb re-called the multiplex PCR reads, giving one row per CDR3 protein. The sample has 660,000 or so distinct CDR3 sequences, about two fifths seen once; the top ten hold 3.3%. Sequenced input: peripheral blood. These receptors were taken from an adult man with Graves' ophthalmopathy. Both conserved end residues are part of each CDR3. Fields, in order: J gene, V gene, CDR3 protein.

>TRBJ2-2|TRBV14
CASSQVGGLFF
>TRBJ1-2|TRBV19
CASSIMANPPYGYTF
>TRBJ2-7|TRBV12-5
CASGLVRSASDEQYF
>TRBJ1-2|TRBV2
CASRGPLLPYGYTF
>TRBJ1-4|TRBV19
CASSSLGREKLFF
>TRBJ1-2|TRBV9
CASSQVDGPNYGYTF
>TRBJ1-4|TRBV5-1
CASSPPHGQGGSEKLFF
>TRBJ1-2|TRBV5-1
CASSLVWTGALNGYTF
>TRBJ2-7|TRBV10-3
CAIGIGTGVEQYF
>TRBJ2-7|TRBV5-4
CASSSGQFGAYEQYF
>TRBJ1-2|TRBV30
CAWETGGGGYTF
>TRBJ2-6|TRBV29-1
CSVEELRHSGANVLTF
>TRBJ2-2|TRBV5-5
CASSLSNRELFF
>TRBJ2-7|TRBV4-3
CASSQGQGREQYF
>TRBJ1-5|TRBV29-1
CSVPGQGNQPQHF
>TRBJ1-1|TRBV10-2
CAGSDRGRWTEAFF
>TRBJ2-5|TRBV9
CASTIRDSRVAQYF
>TRBJ1-2|TRBV7-2
CASSSVGHSGYTF
>TRBJ2-7|TRBV6-1
CASSEARGGEQYF
>TRBJ2-7|TRBV10-3
CASSYLREPDFEQYF
>TRBJ1-3|TRBV6-5
CASKGTSSGNTIYF
>TRBJ1-1|TRBV12-5
CASVQVGNTEAFF
>TRBJ1-1|TRBV7-2
CASSLSLANTEAFF
>TRBJ2-2|TRBV7-9
CASSNRDRENTGELFF
>TRBJ2-6|TRBV10-3
CASSLGTSSISGANVLTF
>TRBJ2-5|TRBV4-2
CASSQDPGGTGGKTQYF
>TRBJ2-5|TRBV6-6
CASSPTDRTHPQETQYF
>TRBJ2-7|TRBV12-3/TRBV12-4
CASSFVTGAQYF
>TRBJ2-6|TRBV29-1
CSVETTGTGGFGANVLTF